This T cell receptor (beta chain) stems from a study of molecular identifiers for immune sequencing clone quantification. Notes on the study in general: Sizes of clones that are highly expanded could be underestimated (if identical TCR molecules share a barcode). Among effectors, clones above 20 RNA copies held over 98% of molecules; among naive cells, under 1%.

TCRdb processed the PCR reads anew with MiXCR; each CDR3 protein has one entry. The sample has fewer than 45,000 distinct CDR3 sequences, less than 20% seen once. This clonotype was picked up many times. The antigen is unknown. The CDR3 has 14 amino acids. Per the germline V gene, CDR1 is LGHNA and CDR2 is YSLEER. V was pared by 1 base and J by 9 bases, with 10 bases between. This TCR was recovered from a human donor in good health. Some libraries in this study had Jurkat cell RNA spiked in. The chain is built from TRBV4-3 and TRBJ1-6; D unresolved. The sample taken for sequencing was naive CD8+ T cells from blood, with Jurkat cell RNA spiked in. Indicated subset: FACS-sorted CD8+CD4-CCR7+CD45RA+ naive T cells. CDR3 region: CASSQVPPISPLHF. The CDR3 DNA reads TGCGCCAGCAGCCAAGTACCTCCGATTTCACCCCTCCACTTT.